The next 17 T cell receptor beta chains were all read from a single sample in a study of CD8 T cells in ankylosing spondylitis. TCRdb ran MiXCR on the 5' RACE reads and lists one entry per CDR3 protein. The profile shows some 71,000 distinct CDR3 sequences, 5.3% of them singletons. Sequencing used blood, either unsorted or a sorted T cell fraction (not recorded which). All receptors derive from a male donor with ankylosing spondylitis or in good health (not recorded which).

This clonotype was counted ten times or more. The rearrangement uses TRBV7-3 and TRBJ2-6; D ambiguous. Germline values: CDR1 SGHTA, CDR2 FQGTGA. This CDR3 has 16 amino acids. Deletions cut 5 bases from V and 1 base from J, with 12 bases between. CDR3 sequence reads: CASSQIGSSGANVLTF. The CDR3 coding sequence is TGTGCCAGCAGCCAAATCGGGTCTTCTGGGGCCAACGTCCTGACTTTC. Variable domain in full (rest from reference TRBV7-3 and TRBJ2-6): GAGVSQTPSNKVTEKGKYVELRCDPISGHTALYWYRQSLGQGPEFLIYFQGTGAADDSGLPNDRFFAVRPEGSVSTLKIQRTERGDSAVYLCASSQIGSSGANVLTFGAGSRLTVL.

This clonotype was observed many times. The chain joins TRBV12-3 or TRBV12-4 to TRBJ2-3, with no clear D. Between the trimmed V and J ends, which lost 2 bases and 0 bases, there was a span of 15 bases. This CDR3 contains 17 residues. DNA of the CDR3: TGTGCCAGCAGTTTAAGCCCAGTACCACCTAGCACAGATACGCAGTATTTT. Amino acids: CASSLSPVPPSTDTQYF.

This clonotype was observed many times. V is TRBV20-1 and J is TRBJ1-2, with 10 bases lining up with TRBD1. The CDR3 spans 14 residues. Germline CDR1 DFQATT, CDR2 SNEGSKA (reference sequence). The junction had 8 bases not matched to a gene; V was cut back by 2 bases and J by 8 bases. The CDR3 spells CSARPPTGGGGYTF. Written as DNA, the CDR3 is TGCAGTGCTAGACCCCCGACAGGGGGCGGCGGCTACACCTTC.

The table lists this clonotype with many counts. This rearrangement joins TRBV12-3 or TRBV12-4 to TRBJ2-2; 7 bases align to TRBD1. The CDR3 sequence is 14 residues long. After removal of 6 bases from V and 6 bases from J, the junction contained 7 bases not matched to a gene. CDR3 sequence reads: CASSLSDRAGELFF. The CDR3 bases are TGTGCCAGCAGCCTCTCCGACAGGGCCGGGGAGCTGTTTTTT.

This clonotype was observed at least ten times. The chain recombines TRBV5-1 with TRBJ2-2, with D possibly being TRBD1 (5 bases). The CDR3 runs to 15 residues. The V gene's germline CDR1 is SGHRS and CDR2 YFSETQ. V gave up 4 bases and J gave up 2 bases, with 12 bases separating them. The CDR3 loop reads CASSVRQRNTGELFF. For the CDR3, the DNA is TGCGCCAGCAGCGTCCGACAGAGAAACACCGGGGAGCTGTTTTTT. The full variable domain, with the rest looked up from reference TRBV5-1 and TRBJ2-2, is KAGVTQTPRYLIKTRGQQVTLSCSPISGHRSVSWYQQTPGQGLQFLFEYFSETQRNKGNFPGRFSGRQFSNSRSEMNVSTLELGDSALYLCASSVRQRNTGELFFGEGSRLTVL.

This clonotype showed up many times. The genes are TRBV4-3 and TRBJ2-1; D unresolved. This CDR3 comprises 13 residues. The V gene's germline CDR1 is LGHNA and CDR2 YSLEER. V was trimmed by 2 bases and J by 10 bases, leaving 12 bases between them. The CDR3 DNA reads as TGCGCCAGCAGCCAATTCGTTCTAGGAGAGCAGTTCTTC. It translates to CASSQFVLGEQFF.

In its sample, this clonotype was seen many times. CDR3 loop: CASSQGTGSYEQYF. The CDR3 DNA reads as TGTGCCAGCAGCCAAGGGACAGGTTCCTACGAGCAGTACTTC. V gene TRBV3-1 combines with J gene TRBJ2-7; 7 nucleotides line up with TRBD1. The germline V gene encodes CDR1 LGHDT and CDR2 YNNKEL (reference sequence). Trimming cost V 1 base and J 1 base; bases outside gene matches: 1. There are 14 residues in the CDR3.

In this sample, this clonotype turned up many times. The rearrangement joins TRBV29-1 to TRBJ2-3; perhaps TRBD2 as D (6 bases). This CDR3 contains 13 residues. Trimming left V 5 bases short and J 3 bases short, with 12 bases between. Germline V gives CDR1 SQVTM, CDR2 ANQGSEA. The CDR3 coding sequence is TGCAGCGTTATCGGAGGGGCTACAGATACGCAGTATTTT. Amino acids: CSVIGGATDTQYF.

Ten or more counts support this clonotype. This chain uses TRBV7-3 with TRBJ2-3; D is uncertain. The CDR3 runs to 13 residues. V dropped 2 bases and J dropped 2 bases, with 5 bases sitting between them. CDR1 is SGHTA and CDR2 is FQGTGA in the germline V gene. Written as DNA, the CDR3 is TGTGCCAGCAGCTTAGACTTCACAGATACGCAGTATTTT. It yields the protein CASSLDFTDTQYF.

This clonotype was recorded at least ten times. The CDR3 loop is CASSQGTSGLGTQYF. In DNA form, the CDR3 reads TGTGCCAGCAGCCAAGGGACTAGCGGGTTAGGTACGCAGTATTTT. The J gene is TRBJ2-3, the V gene TRBV6-5, with 12 bases fitting TRBD2. The CDR3 runs to 15 residues. After removal of 6 bases from V and 8 bases from J, the junction contained 9 bases not matched to a gene. Germline CDR1 MNHEY, CDR2 SVGAGI.

This clonotype was seen many times. The rearrangement joins TRBV20-1 to TRBJ2-1, with D unclear. Germline-derived CDR1 and CDR2 are DFQATT and SNEGSKA (reference sequence). V was cut by 6 bases and J by 4 bases, with 10 bases left in between. The CDR3 runs 12 residues. For the CDR3, the DNA is TGCAGTGCCCCCGGCCAATACAATGAGCAGTTCTTC. Protein sequence: CSAPGQYNEQFF.

This clonotype was seen ten or more times. The chain couples TRBV12-3 or TRBV12-4 to TRBJ2-7; possible D gene TRBD1, 6 bases. V was clipped by 4 bases and J by 7 bases, with 11 bases between them. The length of the CDR3 is 12 residues. CDR3 coding DNA: TGTGCCAGCAGTTCCCACAGGGAGGAGCAGTACTTC. This sequence encodes CASSSHREEQYF.

In this sample, this clonotype turned up many times. This rearrangement joins TRBV2 to TRBJ1-1; the D gene is possibly TRBD1 (6 bases). Germline V gene data show CDR1 as SNHLY and CDR2 as FYNNEI. This CDR3 has 15 amino acids. Trimming shortened V by 4 bases and J by 4 bases, and 16 bases separated the two germline ends. The CDR3 region has the DNA TGTGCCAGCAGTGCCGACAGGTCGGGGGGCACTGAAGCTTTCTTT. Translation gives CASSADRSGGTEAFF. The complete variable domain, with remaining parts taken from reference TRBV2 and TRBJ1-1, reads EPEVTQTPSHQVTQMGQEVILRCVPISNHLYFYWYRQILGQKVEFLVSFYNNEISEKSEIFDDQFSVERPDGSNFTLKIRSTKLEDSAMYFCASSADRSGGTEAFFGQGTRLTVV.

This clonotype was counted at least ten times. The J gene is TRBJ2-3, the V gene TRBV20-1; perhaps TRBD1 as D (6 bases). V was shortened by 6 bases and J by 1 base, with 14 bases between the two germline ends. Germline V lookup: CDR1 DFQATT, CDR2 SNEGSKA (reference sequence). The CDR3 has 14 amino acids. The CDR3 here is CSAFGGAGTDTQYF. The CDR3 DNA is TGCAGTGCGTTTGGGGGCGCTGGCACAGATACGCAGTATTTT.

This clonotype was picked up many times. The chain recombines TRBV5-1 with TRBJ1-2; no clear D. The CDR3 has 15 amino acids. V gave up 3 bases and J gave up 5 bases, with 17 bases separating them. In germline, CDR1 is SGHRS, CDR2 YFSETQ. CDR3 nucleotide sequence: TGCGCCAGCAGCTCGGATGTCGGCGTTCCTTATGGCTACACCTTC. This translates into CASSSDVGVPYGYTF.

This clonotype was seen at least ten times. This rearrangement joins TRBV9 to TRBJ2-7; D is possibly TRBD1 or TRBD2 (6 bases each). Germline CDR1 is SGDLS and CDR2 is YYNGEE. V was pared by 6 bases and J by 7 bases, with 17 bases between. The CDR3 runs 13 residues. DNA of the CDR3: TGTGCCAGCACCGGAGGGGCAGGGGAGGAGCAGTACTTC. This translates into CASTGGAGEEQYF.

This clonotype was seen repeatedly, ten times or more. The gene calls are TRBV7-9 and TRBJ1-5; D perhaps matches TRBD1 (6 bases). This CDR3 has 13 residues. Trimming removed 4 bases at V and 7 bases at J, with 11 bases between. Germline lookup yields CDR1 SEHNR and CDR2 FQNEAQ (reference sequence). The CDR3 is CASSSQGRQPQHF. In nucleotides, the CDR3 is TGTGCCAGCAGCTCACAGGGTCGGCAGCCCCAGCATTTT.